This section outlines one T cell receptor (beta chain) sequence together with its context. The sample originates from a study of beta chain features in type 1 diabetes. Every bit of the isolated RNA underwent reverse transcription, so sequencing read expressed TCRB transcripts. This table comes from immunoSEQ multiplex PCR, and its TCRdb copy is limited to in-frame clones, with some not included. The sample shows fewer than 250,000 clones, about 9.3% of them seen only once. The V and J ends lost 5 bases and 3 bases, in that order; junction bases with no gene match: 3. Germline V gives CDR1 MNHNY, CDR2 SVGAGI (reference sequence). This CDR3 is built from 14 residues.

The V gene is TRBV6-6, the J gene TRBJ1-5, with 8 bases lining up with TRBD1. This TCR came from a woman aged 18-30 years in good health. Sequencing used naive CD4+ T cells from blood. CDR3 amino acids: CASSRTGTNQPQHF. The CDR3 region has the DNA TGTGCCAGCAGTAGGACAGGGACCAATCAGCCCCAGCATTTT.